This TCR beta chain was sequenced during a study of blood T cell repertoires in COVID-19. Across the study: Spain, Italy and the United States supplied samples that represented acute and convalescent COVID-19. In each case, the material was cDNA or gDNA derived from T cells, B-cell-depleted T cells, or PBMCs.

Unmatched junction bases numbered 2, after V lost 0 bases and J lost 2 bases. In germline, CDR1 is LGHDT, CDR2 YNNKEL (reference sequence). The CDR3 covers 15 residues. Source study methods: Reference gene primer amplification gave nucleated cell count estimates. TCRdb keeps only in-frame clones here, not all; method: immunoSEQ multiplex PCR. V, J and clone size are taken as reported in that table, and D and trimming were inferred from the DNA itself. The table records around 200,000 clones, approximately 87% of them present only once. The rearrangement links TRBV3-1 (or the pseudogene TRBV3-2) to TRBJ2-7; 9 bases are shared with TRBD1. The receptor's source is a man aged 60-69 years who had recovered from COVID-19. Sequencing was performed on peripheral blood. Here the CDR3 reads CASSQEDRGAYEQYF. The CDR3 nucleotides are TGTGCCAGCAGCCAAGAGGACAGGGGAGCCTACGAGCAGTACTTC.